Described below is a single T cell receptor (beta chain) sequence and its context. Its matching antigen is unknown. This specimen belongs to a study of cytomegalovirus exposure and HLA in healthy donors. About the study: Most donors, 70% to 85% of a few hundred genotyped, fell in the Caucasian-associated ancestry cluster. Study outcomes and limitations: CMV serostatus was the only immune exposure information that was available.

Primers: 60 Vbeta forward and 13 Jbeta reverse. TCRdb's table, derived via immunoSEQ multiplex PCR, lists solely in-frame clones and lacks some. The sample holds approximately 210,000 clones; roughly 77% are singletons and the top ten take about 1.4%. Specimen: PBMCs. This receptor was obtained from a woman in her forties or fifties in good health and CMV-seronegative.

The CDR3 sequence is CASSQEVAQTYNEQFF. CDR3 bases: TGCGCCAGCAGCCAAGAGGTAGCGCAAACCTACAATGAGCAGTTCTTC. The rearrangement uses TRBV4-1 and TRBJ2-1; possible D gene TRBD2, 5 bases. Germline V CDR1 and CDR2: MGHRA, YSYEKL. This CDR3 has 16 residues. Trimming shortened V by 0 bases and J by 2 bases, and 11 bases separated the two germline ends.